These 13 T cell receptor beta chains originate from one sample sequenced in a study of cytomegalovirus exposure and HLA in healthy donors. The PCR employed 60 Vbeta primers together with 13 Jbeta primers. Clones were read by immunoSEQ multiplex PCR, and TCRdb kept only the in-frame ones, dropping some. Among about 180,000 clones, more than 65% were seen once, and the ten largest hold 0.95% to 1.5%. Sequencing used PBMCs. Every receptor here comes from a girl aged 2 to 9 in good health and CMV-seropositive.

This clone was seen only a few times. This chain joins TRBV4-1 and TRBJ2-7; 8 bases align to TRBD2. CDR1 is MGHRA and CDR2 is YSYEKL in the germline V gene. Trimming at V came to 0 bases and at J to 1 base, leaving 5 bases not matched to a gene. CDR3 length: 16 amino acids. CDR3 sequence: CASSQDAGGSSYEQYF. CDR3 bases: TGCGCCAGCAGCCAAGATGCGGGGGGATCTTCCTACGAGCAGTACTTC.

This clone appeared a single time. Written as DNA, the CDR3 is TGTGCCAGCAGCCCGATGATCGGGACTAAATCCTACGAGCAGTACTTC. Residues: CASSPMIGTKSYEQYF. The chain recombines TRBV7-3 with TRBJ2-7, with 7 bases fitting TRBD2. J was trimmed by 1 base and V by 5 bases; bases with no gene match: 11. CDR1 SGHTA and CDR2 FQGTGA come from the germline V gene. The CDR3 has 16 residues.

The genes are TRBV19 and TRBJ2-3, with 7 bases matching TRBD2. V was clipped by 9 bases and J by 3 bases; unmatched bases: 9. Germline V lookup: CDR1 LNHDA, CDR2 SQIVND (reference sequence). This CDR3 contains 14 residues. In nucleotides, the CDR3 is TGTGCCAGCCAAGATCGGGGGGATACAGATACGCAGTATTTT. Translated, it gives CASQDRGDTDTQYF.

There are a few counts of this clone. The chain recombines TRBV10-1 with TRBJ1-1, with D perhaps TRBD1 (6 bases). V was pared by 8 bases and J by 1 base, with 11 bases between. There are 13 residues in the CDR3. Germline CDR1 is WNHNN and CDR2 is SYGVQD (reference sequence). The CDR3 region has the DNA TGCGCCAGCGCAAGACAGGAGAACACTGAAGCTTTCTTT. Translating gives CASARQENTEAFF.

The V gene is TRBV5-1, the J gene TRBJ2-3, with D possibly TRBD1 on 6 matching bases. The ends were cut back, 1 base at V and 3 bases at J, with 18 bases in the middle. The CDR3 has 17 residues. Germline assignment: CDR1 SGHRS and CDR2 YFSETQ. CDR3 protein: CASSLTLGQTWTDTQYF. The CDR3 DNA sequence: TGCGCCAGCAGCTTGACCCTAGGACAGACTTGGACAGATACGCAGTATTTT. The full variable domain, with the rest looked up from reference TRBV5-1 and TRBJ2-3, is KAGVTQTPRYLIKTRGQQVTLSCSPISGHRSVSWYQQTPGQGLQFLFEYFSETQRNKGNFPGRFSGRQFSNSRSEMNVSTLELGDSALYLCASSLTLGQTWTDTQYFGPGTRLTVL.

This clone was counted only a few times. CDR3 protein: CASSHLDRENEQFF. The CDR3 DNA follows: TGTGCCAGTAGTCACCTCGACAGGGAGAATGAGCAGTTCTTC. The rearrangement joins TRBV19 to TRBJ2-1; the match to TRBD1 covers 7 bases. Germline CDR1 is LNHDA and CDR2 is SQIVND (reference sequence). This CDR3 has 14 amino acids. V dropped 5 bases and J dropped 7; count of bases not matched to a gene: 8.

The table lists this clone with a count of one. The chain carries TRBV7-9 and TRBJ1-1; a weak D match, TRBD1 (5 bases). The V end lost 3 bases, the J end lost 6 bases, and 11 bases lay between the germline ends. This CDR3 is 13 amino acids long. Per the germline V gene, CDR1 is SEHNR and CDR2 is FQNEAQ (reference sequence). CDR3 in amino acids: CASSFGGMAEAFF. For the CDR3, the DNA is TGTGCCAGCAGCTTCGGGGGAATGGCTGAAGCTTTCTTT.

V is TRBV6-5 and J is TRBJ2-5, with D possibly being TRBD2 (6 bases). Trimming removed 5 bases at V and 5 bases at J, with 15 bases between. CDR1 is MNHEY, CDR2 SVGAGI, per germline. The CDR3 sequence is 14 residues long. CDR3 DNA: TGTGCCAGCAGTCCGGGACCGGAGGGGGAGACCCAGTACTTC. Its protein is CASSPGPEGETQYF.

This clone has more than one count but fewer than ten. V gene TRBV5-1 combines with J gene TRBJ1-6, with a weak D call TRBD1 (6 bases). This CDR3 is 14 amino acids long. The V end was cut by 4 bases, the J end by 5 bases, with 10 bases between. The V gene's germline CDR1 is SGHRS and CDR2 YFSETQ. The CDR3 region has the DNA TGCGCCAGCAGCCCCGGGACACATAATTCACCCCTCCACTTT. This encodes CASSPGTHNSPLHF.

CDR3 nucleotides: TGTGCCAGCAGCCCTAGCGGTCCCTACGAGCAGTACTTC. Protein: CASSPSGPYEQYF. The V gene is TRBV5-8, the J gene TRBJ2-7, with 7 bases fitting TRBD2. The V and J ends lost 4 bases and 2 bases, in that order; junction bases with no gene match: 3. Germline CDR1 SGHTS, CDR2 YDEGEE. The CDR3 runs 13 residues.

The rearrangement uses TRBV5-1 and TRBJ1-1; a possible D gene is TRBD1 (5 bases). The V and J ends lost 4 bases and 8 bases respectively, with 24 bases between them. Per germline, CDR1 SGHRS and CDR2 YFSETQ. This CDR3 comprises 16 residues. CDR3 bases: TGCGCCAGCAGCCACCCACAGGCCTCAAAGCCCATAGAAGCTTTCTTT. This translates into CASSHPQASKPIEAFF.

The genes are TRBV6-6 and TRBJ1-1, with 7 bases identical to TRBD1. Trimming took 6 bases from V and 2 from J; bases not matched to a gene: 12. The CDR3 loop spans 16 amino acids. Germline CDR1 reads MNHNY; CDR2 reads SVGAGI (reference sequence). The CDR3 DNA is TGTGCCAGCAGAGCCACGACAGGGACGGAAAACACTGAAGCTTTCTTT. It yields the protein CASRATTGTENTEAFF.

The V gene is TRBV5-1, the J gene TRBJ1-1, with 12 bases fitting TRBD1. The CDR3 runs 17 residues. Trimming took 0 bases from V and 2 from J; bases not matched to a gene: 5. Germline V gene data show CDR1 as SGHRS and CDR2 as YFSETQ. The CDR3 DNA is TGCGCCAGCAGCTTGGCCGGGACAGGGGGCTCTAACACTGAAGCTTTCTTT. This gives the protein CASSLAGTGGSNTEAFF.